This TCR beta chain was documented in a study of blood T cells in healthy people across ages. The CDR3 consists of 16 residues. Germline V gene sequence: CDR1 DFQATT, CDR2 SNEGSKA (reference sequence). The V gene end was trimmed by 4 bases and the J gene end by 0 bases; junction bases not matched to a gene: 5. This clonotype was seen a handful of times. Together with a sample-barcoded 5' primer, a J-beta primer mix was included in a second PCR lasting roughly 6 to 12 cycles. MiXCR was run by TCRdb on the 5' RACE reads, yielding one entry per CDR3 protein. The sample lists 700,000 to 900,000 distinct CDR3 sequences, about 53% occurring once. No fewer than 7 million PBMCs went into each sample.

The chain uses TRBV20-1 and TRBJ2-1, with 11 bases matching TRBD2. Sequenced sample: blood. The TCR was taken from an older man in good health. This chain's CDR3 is CSAIAGLAASYNEQFF. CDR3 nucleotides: TGCAGTGCTATAGCGGGACTAGCGGCCTCCTACAATGAGCAGTTCTTC.